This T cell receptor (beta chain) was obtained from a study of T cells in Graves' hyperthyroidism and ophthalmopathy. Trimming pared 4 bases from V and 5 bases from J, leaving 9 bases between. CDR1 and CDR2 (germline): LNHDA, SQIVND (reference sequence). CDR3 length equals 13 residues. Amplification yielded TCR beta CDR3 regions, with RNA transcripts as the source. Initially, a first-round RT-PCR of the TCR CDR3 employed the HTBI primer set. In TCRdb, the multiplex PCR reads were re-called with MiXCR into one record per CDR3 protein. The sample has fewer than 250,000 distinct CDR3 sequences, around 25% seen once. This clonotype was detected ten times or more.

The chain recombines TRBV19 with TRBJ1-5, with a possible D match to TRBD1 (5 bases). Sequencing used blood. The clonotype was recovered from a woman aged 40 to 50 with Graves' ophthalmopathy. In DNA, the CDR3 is TGTGCCAGTAGTAGTGGGGGTTATCAGCCCCAGCATTTT. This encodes CASSSGGYQPQHF.